This TCR beta chain comes out of a study of CD8 T cells in Susac syndrome. Sequencing of TCR beta was undertaken in CD8+ and CD4+ T cells derived from blood. Purification of the CD8+ and CD4+ T cells relied on negative isolation, and TEMRA cells underwent FACS enrichment. Remarks on this clonotype: Its cognate antigen is unknown.

Random hexamers served to reverse transcribe roughly 0.5 to 1 ug RNA. TCR beta CDR3 was amplified by immunoSEQ multiplex PCR. This amplification extended across 54 Vbeta and 13 Jbeta segments. One entry per CDR3 protein, called by TCRdb with MiXCR from the immunoSEQ multiplex PCR reads. Among a few hundred thousand distinct CDR3 sequences listed, approximately 84% were seen once. The V gene end was trimmed by 5 bases and the J gene end by 3 bases; junction bases not matched to a gene: 6. Germline CDR1 SGHAT, CDR2 FQNNGV. This CDR3 contains 14 residues. Broader study findings: As acknowledged by the study, its TCR sequencing and HLA analysis included a relatively small number of individuals.

The sequence was obtained from a human donor with multiple sclerosis. The chain recombines TRBV11-2 with TRBJ2-7; TRBD2 matches at 8 bases. Sequenced sample: CD8+ T cells from PBMCs. CDR3 in amino acids: CASSPRGRFYEQYF. The CDR3 coding sequence is TGTGCCAGCAGCCCCCGCGGGAGGTTCTACGAGCAGTACTTC.